The source of this T cell receptor beta chain is a study of blood T cell repertoires in COVID-19. Study as a whole: The United States, Italy and Spain provided the acute and convalescent COVID-19 samples. The analysed material was cDNA or gDNA that came from T cells, B-cell-depleted T cells, or PBMCs.

Original methodology: Estimates of nucleated cell counts were drawn from the amplification of reference gene primers. Assay: immunoSEQ multiplex PCR; the TCRdb copy retains only in-frame clones and omits some. V, J and clone size reflect that table, while D and trimming were determined from the DNA. In the table there are under 200,000 clones, about 85% of which are singletons. The germline V gene encodes CDR1 LGHDT and CDR2 YNNKEL (reference sequence). The CDR3 runs to 15 residues. V lost 4 bases and J lost 7, with 17 bases in between. The sequenced sample consisted of peripheral blood. The source is a man aged 18-30 years with acute or convalescent COVID-19. V and J are TRBV3-1 (or the pseudogene TRBV3-2) and TRBJ1-5; D perhaps matches TRBD1 (5 bases). CDR3 sequence: CASSRTDGSGQPQHF. As DNA, the CDR3 is TGTGCCAGCAGCCGTACCGACGGCTCAGGGCAGCCCCAGCATTTT.